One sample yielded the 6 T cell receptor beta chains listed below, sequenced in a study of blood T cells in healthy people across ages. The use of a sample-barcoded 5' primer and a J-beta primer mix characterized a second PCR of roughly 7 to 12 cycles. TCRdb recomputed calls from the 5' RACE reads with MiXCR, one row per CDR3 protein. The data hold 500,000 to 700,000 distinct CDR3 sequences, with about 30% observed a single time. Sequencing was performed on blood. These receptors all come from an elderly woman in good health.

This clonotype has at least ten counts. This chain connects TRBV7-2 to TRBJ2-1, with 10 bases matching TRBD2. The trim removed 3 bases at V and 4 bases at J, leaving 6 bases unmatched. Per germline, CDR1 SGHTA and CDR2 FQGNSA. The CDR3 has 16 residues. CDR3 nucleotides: TGTGCCAGCAGCTTGACTAGCGGGTGGGAGTACAATGAGCAGTTCTTC. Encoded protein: CASSLTSGWEYNEQFF.

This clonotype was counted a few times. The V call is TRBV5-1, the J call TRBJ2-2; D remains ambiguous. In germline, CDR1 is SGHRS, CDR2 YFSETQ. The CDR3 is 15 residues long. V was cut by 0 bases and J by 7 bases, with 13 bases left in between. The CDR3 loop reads CASSLDVGRVGELFF. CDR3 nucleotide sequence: TGCGCCAGCAGCTTGGATGTGGGAAGAGTCGGGGAGCTGTTTTTT.

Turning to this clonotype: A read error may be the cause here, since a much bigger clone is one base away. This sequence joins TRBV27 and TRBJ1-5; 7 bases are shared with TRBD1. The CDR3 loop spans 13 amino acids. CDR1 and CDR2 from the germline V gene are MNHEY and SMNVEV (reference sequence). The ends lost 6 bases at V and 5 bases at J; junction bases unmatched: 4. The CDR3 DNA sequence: TGTGCCAGCAGGACAGGGATGGATCAGCCCCAGCATTTT. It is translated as CASRTGMDQPQHF.

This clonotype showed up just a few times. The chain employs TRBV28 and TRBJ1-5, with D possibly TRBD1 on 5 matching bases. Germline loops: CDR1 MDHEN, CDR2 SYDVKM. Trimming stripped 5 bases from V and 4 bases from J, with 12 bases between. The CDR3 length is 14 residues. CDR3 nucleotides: TGTGCCAGCAGTCTCTGGGGACCTAATCAGCCCCAGCATTTT. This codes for CASSLWGPNQPQHF.

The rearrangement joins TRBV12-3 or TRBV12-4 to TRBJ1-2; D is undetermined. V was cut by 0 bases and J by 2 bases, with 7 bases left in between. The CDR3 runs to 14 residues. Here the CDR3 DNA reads TGTGCCAGCAGTTTAGCGATATCAAACTATGGCTACACCTTC. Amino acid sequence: CASSLAISNYGYTF.

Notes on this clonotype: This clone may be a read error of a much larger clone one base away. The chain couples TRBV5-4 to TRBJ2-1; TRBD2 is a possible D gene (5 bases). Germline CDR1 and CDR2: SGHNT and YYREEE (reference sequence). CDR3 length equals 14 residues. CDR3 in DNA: TGTGCCGGCAGCTCACTAGGTCCCCACAATGAGCAGTTCTTC. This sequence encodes CAGSSLGPHNEQFF.